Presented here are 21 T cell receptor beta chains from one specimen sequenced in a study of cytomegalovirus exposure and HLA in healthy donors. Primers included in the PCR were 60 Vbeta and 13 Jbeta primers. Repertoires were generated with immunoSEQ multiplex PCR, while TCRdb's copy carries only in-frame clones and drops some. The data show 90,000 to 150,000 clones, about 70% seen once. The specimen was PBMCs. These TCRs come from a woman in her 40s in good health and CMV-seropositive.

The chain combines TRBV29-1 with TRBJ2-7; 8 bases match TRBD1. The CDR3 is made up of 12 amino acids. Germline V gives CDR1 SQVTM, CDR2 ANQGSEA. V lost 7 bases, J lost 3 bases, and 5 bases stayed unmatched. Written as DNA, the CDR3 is TGCAGCGCCGGACAGGGTTACTACGAGCAGTACTTC. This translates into CSAGQGYYEQYF.

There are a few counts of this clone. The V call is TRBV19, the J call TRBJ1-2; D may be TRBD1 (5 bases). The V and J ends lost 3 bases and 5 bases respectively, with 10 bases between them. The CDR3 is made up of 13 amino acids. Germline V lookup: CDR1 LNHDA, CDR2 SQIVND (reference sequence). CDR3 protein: CASSMGRWYGYTF. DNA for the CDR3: TGTGCCAGTAGTATGGGGCGATGGTATGGCTACACCTTC.

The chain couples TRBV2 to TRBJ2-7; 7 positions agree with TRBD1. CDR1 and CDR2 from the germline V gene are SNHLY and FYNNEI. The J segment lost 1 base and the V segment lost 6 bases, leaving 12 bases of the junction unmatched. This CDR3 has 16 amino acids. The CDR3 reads CASRQRGQDLSYEQYF. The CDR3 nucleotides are TGTGCCAGCAGACAAAGAGGACAGGATTTATCCTACGAGCAGTACTTC.

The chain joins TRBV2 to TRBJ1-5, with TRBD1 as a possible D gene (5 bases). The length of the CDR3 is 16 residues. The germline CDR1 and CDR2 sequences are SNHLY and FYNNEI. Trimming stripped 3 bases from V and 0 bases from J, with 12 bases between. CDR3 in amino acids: CASSDRADHSNQPQHF. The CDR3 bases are TGTGCCAGCAGTGACAGGGCCGACCATAGCAATCAGCCCCAGCATTTT.

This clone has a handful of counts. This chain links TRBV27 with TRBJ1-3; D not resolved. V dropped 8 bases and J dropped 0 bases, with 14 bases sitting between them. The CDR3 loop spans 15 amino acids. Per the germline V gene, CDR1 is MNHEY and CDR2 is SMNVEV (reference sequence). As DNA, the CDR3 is TGTGCCAGCCGATCAATACTAAGCTCTGGAAACACCATATATTTT. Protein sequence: CASRSILSSGNTIYF.

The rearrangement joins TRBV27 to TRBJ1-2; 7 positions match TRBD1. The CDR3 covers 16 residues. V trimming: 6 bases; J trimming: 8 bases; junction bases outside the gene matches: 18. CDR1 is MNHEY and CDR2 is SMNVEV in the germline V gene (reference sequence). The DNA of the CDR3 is TGTGCCAGCAGCCTGACAGGGCCCGCAGCAGGTGGGGGCTACACCTTC. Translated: CASSLTGPAAGGGYTF.

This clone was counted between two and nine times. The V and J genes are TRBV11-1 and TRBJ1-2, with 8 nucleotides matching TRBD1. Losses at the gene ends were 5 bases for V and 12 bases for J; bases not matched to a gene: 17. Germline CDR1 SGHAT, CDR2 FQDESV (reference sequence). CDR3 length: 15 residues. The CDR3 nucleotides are TGTGCCAGCAGCGCAGGGGCAGGGGGCAGTAGCGAGGACACCTTC. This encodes CASSAGAGGSSEDTF.

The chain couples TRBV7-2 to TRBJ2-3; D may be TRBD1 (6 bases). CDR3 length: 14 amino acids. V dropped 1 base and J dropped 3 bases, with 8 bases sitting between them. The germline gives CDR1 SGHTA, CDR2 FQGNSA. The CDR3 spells CASSLDRVTDTQYF. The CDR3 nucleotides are TGTGCCAGCAGCTTAGACAGGGTTACAGATACGCAGTATTTT.

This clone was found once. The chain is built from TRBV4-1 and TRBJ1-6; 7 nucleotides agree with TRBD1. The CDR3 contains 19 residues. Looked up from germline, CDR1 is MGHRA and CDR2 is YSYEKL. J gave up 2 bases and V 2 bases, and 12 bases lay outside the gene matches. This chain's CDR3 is CASSQRYGQVVTYNSPLHF. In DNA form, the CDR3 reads TGCGCCAGCAGCCAACGCTACGGACAGGTCGTCACCTATAATTCACCCCTCCACTTT.

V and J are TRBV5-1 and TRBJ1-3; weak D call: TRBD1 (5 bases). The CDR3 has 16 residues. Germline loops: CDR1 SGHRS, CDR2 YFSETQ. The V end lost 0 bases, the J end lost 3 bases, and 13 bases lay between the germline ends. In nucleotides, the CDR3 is TGCGCCAGCAGCTTGGCAGGGAAGCTGTATGGAAACACCATATATTTT. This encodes CASSLAGKLYGNTIYF.

Here the CDR3 reads CASSLEGGAAFF. In nucleotides, the CDR3 is TGTGCCAGCAGCTTAGAGGGGGGGGCCGCTTTCTTT. The gene calls are TRBV7-8 and TRBJ1-1; D possibly corresponds to TRBD1 (6 bases). The V gene lost 1 base and the J gene lost 11 bases, with 11 bases spanning the gap. Germline CDR1 SGHVS, CDR2 FQNEAQ. The CDR3 length is 12 residues.

Here the CDR3 reads CASSLMGGVSGANVLTF. The CDR3 DNA sequence: TGCGCCAGCAGCTTGATGGGAGGTGTCTCTGGGGCCAACGTCCTGACTTTC. The chain joins TRBV5-1 to TRBJ2-6, with D tentatively TRBD2 (6 bases). CDR1 is SGHRS, CDR2 YFSETQ, per germline. V was clipped by 1 base and J by 0 bases, with 11 bases between them. The CDR3 spans 17 residues.

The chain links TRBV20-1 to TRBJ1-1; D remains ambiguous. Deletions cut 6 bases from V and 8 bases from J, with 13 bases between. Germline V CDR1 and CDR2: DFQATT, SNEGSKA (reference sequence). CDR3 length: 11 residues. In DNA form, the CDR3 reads TGCAGTGCCAACCACCAACTCGAAGCTTTCTTT. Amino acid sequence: CSANHQLEAFF.

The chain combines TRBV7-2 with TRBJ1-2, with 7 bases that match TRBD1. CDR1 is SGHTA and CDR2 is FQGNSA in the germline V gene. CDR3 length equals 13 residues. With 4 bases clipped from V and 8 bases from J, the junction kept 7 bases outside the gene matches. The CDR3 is CASSSTGVGGYTF. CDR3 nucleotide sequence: TGTGCCAGCAGCTCAACAGGGGTAGGGGGCTACACCTTC.

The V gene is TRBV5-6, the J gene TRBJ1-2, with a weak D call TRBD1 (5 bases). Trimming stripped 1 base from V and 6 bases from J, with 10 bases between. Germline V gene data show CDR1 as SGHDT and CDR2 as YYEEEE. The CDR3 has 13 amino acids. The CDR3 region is CASSLRQLDGYTF. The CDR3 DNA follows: TGTGCCAGCAGCTTGCGACAGTTGGATGGCTACACCTTC.

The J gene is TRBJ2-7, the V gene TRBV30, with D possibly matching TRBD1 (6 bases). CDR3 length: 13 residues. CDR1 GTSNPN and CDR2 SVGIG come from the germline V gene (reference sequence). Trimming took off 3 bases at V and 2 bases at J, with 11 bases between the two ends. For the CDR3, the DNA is TGTGCCTGGAGAAAGACAGGACCCTACGAGCAGTACTTC. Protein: CAWRKTGPYEQYF.

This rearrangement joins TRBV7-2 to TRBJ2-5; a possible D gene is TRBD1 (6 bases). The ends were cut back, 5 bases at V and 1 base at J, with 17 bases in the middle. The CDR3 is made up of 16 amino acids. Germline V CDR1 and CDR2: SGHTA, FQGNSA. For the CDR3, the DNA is TGTGCCAGCAGCCCAGGGGCTGGAAGGGGCCAAGAGACCCAGTACTTC. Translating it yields CASSPGAGRGQETQYF.

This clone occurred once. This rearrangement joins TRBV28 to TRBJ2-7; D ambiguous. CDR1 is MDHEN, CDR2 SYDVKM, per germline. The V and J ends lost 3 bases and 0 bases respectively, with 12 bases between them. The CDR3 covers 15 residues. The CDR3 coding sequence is TGTGCCAGCAGTTTTGCATTGAGTAACTCCTACGAGCAGTACTTC. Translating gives CASSFALSNSYEQYF.

CDR3 sequence reads: CATETSLAAGYTF. The CDR3 nucleotides read TGTGCCACCGAAACAAGTTTAGCCGCTGGCTACACCTTC. V usage is TRBV19 and J usage is TRBJ1-2; D call uncertain. V gave up 10 bases and J gave up 7 bases, with 19 bases separating them. Germline V lookup: CDR1 LNHDA, CDR2 SQIVND (reference sequence). The CDR3 loop spans 13 amino acids.

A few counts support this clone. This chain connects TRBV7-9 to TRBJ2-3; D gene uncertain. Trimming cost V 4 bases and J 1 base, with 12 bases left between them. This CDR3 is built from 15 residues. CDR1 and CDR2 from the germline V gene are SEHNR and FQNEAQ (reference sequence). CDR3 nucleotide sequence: TGTGCCAGCAGCTATGTTGGCGGCCGCACAGATACGCAGTATTTT. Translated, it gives CASSYVGGRTDTQYF.

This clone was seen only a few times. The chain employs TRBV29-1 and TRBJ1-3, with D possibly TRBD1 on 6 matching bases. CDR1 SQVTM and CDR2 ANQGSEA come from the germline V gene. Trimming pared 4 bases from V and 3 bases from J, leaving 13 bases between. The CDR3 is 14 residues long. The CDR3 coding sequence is TGCAGCGTTGTGTCAGCCAGGGGTGGAAACACCATATATTTT. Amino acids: CSVVSARGGNTIYF.